This entry concerns a single T cell receptor beta chain. Its antigen is as yet unknown. This specimen comes from a study of cytomegalovirus exposure and HLA in healthy donors. As for the study in general: The Caucasian-associated ancestry cluster held less than 85% of a few hundred genotyped donors.

Trimming removed 0 bases at V and 2 bases at J, with 6 bases between. Germline CDR1 SGHTS, CDR2 YDEGEE. This CDR3 contains 14 residues. Primers for the PCR totalled 60 Vbeta and 13 Jbeta. The table came from immunoSEQ multiplex PCR; TCRdb's copy has only in-frame clones and leaves some out. The sample gives a few hundred thousand clones, roughly 84% of which show up once; roughly 1.5% is in the top ten. General study points: Further analysis was carried out later, and it showed several of the most significant clusters appearing linked to common viral pathogens. In a later analysis, an Asian-associated ancestry cluster reportedly showed fewer N-insertions than the roughly 730-donor mean. At a 0.05 false discovery rate, a later analysis found about 17,000 TCR beta sequences to be associated with HLA alleles.

The receptor was isolated from a girl aged 5 to 17 in good health and CMV-seronegative. This chain links TRBV5-8 with TRBJ1-5; D possibly corresponds to TRBD1 (6 bases). Sequencing used PBMCs. The CDR3 is CASSLEGGNQPQHF. CDR3 nucleotides: TGTGCCAGCAGCTTGGAGGGGGGCAATCAGCCCCAGCATTTT.